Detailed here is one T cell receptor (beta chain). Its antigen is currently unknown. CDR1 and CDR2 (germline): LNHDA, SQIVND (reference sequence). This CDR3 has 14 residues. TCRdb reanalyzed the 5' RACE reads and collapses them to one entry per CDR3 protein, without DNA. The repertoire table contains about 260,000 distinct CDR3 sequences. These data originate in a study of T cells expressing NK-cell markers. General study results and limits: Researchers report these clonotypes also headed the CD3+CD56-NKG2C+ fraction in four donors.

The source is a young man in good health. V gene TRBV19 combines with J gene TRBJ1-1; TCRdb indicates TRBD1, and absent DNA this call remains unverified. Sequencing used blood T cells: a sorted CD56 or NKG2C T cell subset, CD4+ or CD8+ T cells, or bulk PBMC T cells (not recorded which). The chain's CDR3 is CASTHRGMNTEAFF.